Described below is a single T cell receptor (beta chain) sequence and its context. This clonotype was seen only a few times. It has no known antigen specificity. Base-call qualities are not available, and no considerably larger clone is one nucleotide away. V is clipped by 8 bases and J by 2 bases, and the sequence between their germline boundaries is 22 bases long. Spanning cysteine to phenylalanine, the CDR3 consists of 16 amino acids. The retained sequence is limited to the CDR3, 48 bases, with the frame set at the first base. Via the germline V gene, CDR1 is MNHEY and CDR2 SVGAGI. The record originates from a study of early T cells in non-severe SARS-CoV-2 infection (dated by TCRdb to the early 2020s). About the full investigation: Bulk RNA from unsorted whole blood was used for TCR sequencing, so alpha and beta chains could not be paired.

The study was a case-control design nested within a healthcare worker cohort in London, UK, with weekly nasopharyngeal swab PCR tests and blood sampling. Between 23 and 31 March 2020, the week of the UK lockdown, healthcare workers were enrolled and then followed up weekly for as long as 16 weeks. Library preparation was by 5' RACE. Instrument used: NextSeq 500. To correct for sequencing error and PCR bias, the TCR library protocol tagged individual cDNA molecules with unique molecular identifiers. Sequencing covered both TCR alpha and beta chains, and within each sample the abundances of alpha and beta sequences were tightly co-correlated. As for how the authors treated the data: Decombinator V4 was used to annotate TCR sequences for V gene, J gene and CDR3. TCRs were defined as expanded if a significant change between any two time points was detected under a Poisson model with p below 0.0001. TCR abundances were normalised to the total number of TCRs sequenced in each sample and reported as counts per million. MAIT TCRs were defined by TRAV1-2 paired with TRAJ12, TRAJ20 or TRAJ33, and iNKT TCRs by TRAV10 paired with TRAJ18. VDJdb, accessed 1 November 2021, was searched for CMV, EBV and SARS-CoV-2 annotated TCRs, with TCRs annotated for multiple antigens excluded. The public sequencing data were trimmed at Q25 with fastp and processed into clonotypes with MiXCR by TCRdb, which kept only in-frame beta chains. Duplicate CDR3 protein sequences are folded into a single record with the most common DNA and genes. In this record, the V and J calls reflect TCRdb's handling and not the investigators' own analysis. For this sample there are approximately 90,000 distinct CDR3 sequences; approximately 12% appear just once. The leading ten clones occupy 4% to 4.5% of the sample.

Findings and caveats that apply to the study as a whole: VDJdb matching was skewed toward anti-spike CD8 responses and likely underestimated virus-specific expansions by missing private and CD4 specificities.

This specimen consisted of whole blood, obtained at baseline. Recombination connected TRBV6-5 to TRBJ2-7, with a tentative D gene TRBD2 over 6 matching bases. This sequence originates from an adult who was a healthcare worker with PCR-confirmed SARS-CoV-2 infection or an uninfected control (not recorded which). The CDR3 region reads CASGTSSGRIPYEQYF. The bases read TGTGCCAGCGGGACGAGTAGCGGTAGGATCCCCTACGAGCAGTACTTC.